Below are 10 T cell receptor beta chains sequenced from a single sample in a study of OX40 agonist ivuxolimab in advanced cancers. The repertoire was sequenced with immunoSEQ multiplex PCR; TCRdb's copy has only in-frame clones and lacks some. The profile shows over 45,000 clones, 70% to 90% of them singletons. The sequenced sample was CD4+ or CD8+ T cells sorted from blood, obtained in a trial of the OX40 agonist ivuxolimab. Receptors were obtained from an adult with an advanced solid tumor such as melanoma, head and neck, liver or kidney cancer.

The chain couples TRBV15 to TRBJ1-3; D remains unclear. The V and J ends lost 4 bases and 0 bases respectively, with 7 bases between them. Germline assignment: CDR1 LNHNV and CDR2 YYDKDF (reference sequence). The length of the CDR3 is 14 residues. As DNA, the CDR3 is TGTGCCACCAGCACTGAATCCTCTGGAAACACCATATATTTT. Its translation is CATSTESSGNTIYF.

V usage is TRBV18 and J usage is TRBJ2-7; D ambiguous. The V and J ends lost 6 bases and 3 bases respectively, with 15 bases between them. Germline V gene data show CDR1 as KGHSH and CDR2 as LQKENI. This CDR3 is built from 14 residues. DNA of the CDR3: TGTGCCAGCTCCCCATCGGCGACGGACTACGAGCAGTACTTC. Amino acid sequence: CASSPSATDYEQYF.

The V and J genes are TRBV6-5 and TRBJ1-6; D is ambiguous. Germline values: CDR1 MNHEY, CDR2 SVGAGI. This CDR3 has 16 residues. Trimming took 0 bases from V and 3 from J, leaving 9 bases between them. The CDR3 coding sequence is TGTGCCAGCAGTTACTCGAAGGGTGTCTATAATTCACCCCTCCACTTT. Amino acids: CASSYSKGVYNSPLHF.

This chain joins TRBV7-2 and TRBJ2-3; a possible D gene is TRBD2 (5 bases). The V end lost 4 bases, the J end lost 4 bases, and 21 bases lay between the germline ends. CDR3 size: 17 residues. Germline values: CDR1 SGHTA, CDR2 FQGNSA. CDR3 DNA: TGTGCCAGCAGCTCACCCCCGCTAGCTTTTTACCCAGATACGCAGTATTTT. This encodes CASSSPPLAFYPDTQYF. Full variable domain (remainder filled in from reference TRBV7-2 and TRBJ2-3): GAGVSQSPSNKVTEKGKDVELRCDPISGHTALYWYRQSLGQGLEFLIYFQGNSAPDKSGLPSDRFSAERTGGSVSTLTIQRTQQEDSAVYLCASSSPPLAFYPDTQYFGPGTRLTVL.

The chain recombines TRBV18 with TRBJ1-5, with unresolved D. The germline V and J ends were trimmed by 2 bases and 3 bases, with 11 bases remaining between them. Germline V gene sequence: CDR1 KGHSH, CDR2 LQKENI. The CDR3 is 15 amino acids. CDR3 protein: CASSPGQRLNQPQHF. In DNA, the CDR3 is TGTGCCAGCTCACCAGGGCAGCGGCTCAATCAGCCCCAGCATTTT.

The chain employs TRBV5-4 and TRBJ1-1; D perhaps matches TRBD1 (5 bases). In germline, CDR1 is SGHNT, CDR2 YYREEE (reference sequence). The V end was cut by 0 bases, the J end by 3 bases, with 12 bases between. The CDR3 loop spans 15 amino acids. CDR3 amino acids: CASSLEAGRDTEAFF. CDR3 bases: TGTGCCAGCAGCTTGGAGGCAGGGAGAGACACTGAAGCTTTCTTT.

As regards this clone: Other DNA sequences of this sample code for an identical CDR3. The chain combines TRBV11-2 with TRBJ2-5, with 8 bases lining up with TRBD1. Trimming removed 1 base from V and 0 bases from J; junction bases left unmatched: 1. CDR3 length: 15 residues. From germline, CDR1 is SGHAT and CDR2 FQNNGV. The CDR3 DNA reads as TGTGCCAGCAGCTTAGGGGACAGGTACCAAGAGACCCAGTACTTC. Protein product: CASSLGDRYQETQYF.

Here the CDR3 reads CASRVGTGANYGYTF. The CDR3 DNA is TGTGCCAGCAGGGTCGGGACAGGAGCTAACTATGGCTACACCTTC. The chain combines TRBV2 with TRBJ1-2, with TRBD1 identical over 8 bases. CDR3 size: 15 residues. Germline V gene lookup returns CDR1 SNHLY and CDR2 FYNNEI. V shed 6 bases, J shed 0 bases, and the junction held 6 bases outside the gene matches.

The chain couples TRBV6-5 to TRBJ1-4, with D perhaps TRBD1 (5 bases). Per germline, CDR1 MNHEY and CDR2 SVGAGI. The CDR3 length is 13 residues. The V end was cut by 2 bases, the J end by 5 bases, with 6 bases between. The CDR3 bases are TGTGCCAGCAGTTACGGGGGGAATGAAAAACTGTTTTTT. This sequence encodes CASSYGGNEKLFF.

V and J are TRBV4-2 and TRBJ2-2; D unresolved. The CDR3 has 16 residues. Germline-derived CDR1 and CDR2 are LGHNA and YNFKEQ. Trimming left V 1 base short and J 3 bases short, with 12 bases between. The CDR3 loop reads CASSQVWGSDTGELFF. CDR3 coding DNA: TGTGCCAGCAGCCAAGTGTGGGGATCCGACACCGGGGAGCTGTTTTTT.